The rows below give T cell receptor beta chains drawn from one sample of a study of preoperative IRX-2 immunotherapy in early breast cancer. Sequenced by immunoSEQ multiplex PCR; TCRdb stores in-frame clones only, minus some. The sample shows about 5,600 clones, 55% to 65% of them seen only once. The starting material was tumor tissue, obtained before IRX-2 immunotherapy. These receptor sequences come from a human donor with breast cancer. Each CDR3 is given without its conserved first and last residue.

TRBV12-5,TRBJ1-1,ASSWSMNTEAF
TRBV29-1,TRBJ2-7,SGGQGSDEQY
TRBV11-3,TRBJ2-2,ASSPGAWGLTNTGELF
TRBV7-7,TRBJ2-3,ASSTGTSGSRDTQY
TRBV11-3,TRBJ1-1,ASSLVQGANTEAF
TRBV28,TRBJ2-7,ASSFSRSFFTSYEQY
TRBV23-1,TRBJ2-1,ASSSAMGLGYNEQF
TRBV23-1,TRBJ2-3,ASSASGTDTQY
TRBV28,TRBJ1-5,ASRQGSNQPQH
TRBV18,TRBJ2-7,ASSPGGPYEQY
TRBV14,TRBJ2-2,ASSRGQSRSGELF
TRBV6-8,TRBJ1-4,ASSDRPGQGNEKLF
TRBV23-1,TRBJ2-1,ASIPGGVPKGYNEQF
TRBV15,TRBJ2-1,ATSRDFGSGRAYNEQF